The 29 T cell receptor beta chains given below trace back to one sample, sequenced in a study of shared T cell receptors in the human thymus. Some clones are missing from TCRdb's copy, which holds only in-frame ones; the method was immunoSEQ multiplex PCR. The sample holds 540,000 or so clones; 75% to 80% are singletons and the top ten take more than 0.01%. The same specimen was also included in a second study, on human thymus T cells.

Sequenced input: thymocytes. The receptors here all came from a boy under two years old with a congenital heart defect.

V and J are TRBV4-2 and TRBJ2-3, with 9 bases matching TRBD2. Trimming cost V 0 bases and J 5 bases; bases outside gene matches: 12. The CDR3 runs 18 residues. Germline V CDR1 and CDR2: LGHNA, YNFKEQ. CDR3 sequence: CASSQDRGGGREVDTQYF. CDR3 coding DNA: TGTGCCAGCAGCCAAGATCGAGGTGGCGGGAGGGAAGTAGATACGCAGTATTTT.

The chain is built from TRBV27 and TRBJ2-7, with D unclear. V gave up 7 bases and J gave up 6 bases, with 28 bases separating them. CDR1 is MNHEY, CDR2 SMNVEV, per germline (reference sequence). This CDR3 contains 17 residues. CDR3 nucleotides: TGTGCCAGCAAGGCCCGGCCCGCTAGTGGAGAACGTGGCGAGCAGTACTTC. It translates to CASKARPASGERGEQYF.

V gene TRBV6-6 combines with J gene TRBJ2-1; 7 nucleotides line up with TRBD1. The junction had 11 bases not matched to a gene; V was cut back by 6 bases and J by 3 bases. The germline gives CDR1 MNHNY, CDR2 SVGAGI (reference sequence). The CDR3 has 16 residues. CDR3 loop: CASRGDRANLYNEQFF. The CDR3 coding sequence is TGTGCCAGCAGGGGCGACAGGGCCAACCTCTACAATGAGCAGTTCTTC.

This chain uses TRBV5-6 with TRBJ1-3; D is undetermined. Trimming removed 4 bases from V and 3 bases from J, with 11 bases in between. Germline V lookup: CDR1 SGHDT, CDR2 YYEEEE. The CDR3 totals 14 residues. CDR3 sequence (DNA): TGTGCCAGCAGCCCCGGACTCCTTGGAAACACCATATATTTT. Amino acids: CASSPGLLGNTIYF.

This CDR3 reads CASSLGRPSSYNEQFF. The CDR3 DNA reads TGTGCCAGCAGCTTAGGGCGGCCGAGCTCCTACAATGAGCAGTTCTTC. This chain links TRBV7-9 with TRBJ2-1; D not resolved. The CDR3 has 16 residues. Germline V gene sequence: CDR1 SEHNR, CDR2 FQNEAQ (reference sequence). V was trimmed by 1 base and J by 0 bases, leaving 10 bases between them.

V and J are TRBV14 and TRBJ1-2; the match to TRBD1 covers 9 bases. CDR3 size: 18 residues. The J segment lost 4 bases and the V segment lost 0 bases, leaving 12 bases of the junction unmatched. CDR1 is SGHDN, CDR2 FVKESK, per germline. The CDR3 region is CASSQEGQGVGLGYGYTF. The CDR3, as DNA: TGTGCCAGCAGCCAAGAGGGACAGGGAGTGGGACTTGGCTATGGCTACACCTTC.

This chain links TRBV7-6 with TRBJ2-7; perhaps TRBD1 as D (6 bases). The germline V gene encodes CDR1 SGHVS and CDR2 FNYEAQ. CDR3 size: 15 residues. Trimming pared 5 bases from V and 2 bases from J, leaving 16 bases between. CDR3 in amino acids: CASSLTRQATYEQYF. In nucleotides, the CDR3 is TGTGCCAGCAGCCTCACTAGACAGGCGACCTACGAGCAGTACTTC. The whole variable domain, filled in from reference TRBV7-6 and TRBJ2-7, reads GAGVSQSPRYKVTKRGQDVALRCDPISGHVSLYWYRQALGQGPEFLTYFNYEAQQDKSGLPNDRFSAERPEGSISTLTIQRTEQRDSAMYRCASSLTRQATYEQYFGPGTRLTVT.

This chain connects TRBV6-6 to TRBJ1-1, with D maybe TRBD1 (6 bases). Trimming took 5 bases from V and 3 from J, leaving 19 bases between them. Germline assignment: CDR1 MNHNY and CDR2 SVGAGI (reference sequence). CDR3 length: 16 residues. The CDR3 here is CASSPGGQMGYTEAFF. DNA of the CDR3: TGTGCCAGCAGTCCGGGGGGACAAATGGGGTACACTGAAGCTTTCTTT.

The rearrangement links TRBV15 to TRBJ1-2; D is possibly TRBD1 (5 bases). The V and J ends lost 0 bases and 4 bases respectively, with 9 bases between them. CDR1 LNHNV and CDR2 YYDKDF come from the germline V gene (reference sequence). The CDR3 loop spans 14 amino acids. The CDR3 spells CATSRDRQFYGYTF. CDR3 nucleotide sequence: TGTGCCACCAGCAGAGATAGACAGTTCTATGGCTACACCTTC.

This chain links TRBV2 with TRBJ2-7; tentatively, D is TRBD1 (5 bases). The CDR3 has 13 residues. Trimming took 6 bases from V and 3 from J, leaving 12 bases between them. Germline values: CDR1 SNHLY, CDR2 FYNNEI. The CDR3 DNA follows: TGTGCCAGCAGGGGGCAGACTTACTACGAGCAGTACTTC. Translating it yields CASRGQTYYEQYF.

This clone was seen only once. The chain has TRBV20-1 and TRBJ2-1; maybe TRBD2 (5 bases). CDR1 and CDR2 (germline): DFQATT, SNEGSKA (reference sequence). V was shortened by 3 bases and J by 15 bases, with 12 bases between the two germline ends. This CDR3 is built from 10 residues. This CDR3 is CSASRGRGFF. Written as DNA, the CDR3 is TGCAGTGCTAGTCGCGGCCGGGGGTTCTTC.

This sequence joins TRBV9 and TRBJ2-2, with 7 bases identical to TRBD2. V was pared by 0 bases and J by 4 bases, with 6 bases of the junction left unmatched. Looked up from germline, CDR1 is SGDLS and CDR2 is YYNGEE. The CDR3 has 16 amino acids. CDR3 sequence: CASSVGLAESTGELFF. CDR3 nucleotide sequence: TGTGCCAGCAGCGTAGGTCTAGCGGAGTCCACCGGGGAGCTGTTTTTT.

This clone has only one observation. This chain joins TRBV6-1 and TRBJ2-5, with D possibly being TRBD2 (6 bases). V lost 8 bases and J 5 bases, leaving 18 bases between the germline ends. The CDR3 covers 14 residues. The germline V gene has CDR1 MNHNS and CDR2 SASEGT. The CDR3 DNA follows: TGTGCCAGCGTAGGAGGGACTCCTTTGGAGACCCAGTACTTC. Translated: CASVGGTPLETQYF.

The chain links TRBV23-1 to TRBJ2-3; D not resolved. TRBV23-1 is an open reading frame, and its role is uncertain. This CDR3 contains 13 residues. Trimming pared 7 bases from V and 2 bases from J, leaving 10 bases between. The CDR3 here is CASIRRFTDTQYF. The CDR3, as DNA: TGCGCCAGCATTCGGAGATTCACAGATACGCAGTATTTT.

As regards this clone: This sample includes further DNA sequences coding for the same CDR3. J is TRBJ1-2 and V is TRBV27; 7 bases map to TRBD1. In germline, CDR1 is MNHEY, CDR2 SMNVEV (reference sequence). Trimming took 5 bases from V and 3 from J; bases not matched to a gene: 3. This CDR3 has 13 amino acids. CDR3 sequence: CASSPGQDYGYTF. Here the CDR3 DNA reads TGTGCCAGCAGTCCCGGACAGGACTATGGCTACACCTTC.

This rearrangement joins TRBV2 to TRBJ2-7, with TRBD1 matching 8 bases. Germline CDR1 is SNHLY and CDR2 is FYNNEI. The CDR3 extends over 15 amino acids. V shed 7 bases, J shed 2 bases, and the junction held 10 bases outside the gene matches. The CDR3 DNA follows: TGTGCCAGCACTCGGACAGGGCCGTACCCCTACGAGCAGTACTTC. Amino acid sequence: CASTRTGPYPYEQYF.

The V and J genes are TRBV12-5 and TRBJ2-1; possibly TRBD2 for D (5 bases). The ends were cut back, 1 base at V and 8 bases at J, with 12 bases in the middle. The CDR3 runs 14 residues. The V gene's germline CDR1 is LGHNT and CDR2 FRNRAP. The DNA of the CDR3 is TGTGCTAGTGGTTTGGGCGGCGGGCTCGATGAGCAGTTCTTC. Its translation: CASGLGGGLDEQFF.

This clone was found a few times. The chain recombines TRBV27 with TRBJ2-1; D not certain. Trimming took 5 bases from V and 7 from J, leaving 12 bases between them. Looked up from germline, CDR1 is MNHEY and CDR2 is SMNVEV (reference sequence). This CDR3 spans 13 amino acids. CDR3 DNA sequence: TGTGCCAGCAGTCCCCTGACTGAAAATGAGCAGTTCTTC. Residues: CASSPLTENEQFF.

The CDR3 protein is CASSLGTATDTQYF. The CDR3 nucleotides read TGTGCCAGCAGCCTGGGGACAGCTACAGATACGCAGTATTTT. The chain uses TRBV13 and TRBJ2-3, with TRBD1 matching over 7 bases. The ends lost 5 bases at V and 3 bases at J; junction bases unmatched: 5. There are 14 residues in the CDR3. Germline lookup yields CDR1 PRHDT and CDR2 FYEKMQ (reference sequence).

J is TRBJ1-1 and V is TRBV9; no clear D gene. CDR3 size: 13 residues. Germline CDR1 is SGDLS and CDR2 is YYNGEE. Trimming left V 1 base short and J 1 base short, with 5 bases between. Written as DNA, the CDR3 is TGTGCCAGCAGCGTAACAGCGAACACTGAAGCTTTCTTT. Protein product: CASSVTANTEAFF.

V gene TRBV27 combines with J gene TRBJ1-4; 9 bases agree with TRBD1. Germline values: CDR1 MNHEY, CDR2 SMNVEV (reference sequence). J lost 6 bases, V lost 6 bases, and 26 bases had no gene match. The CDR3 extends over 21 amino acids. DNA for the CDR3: TGTGCCAGCAGCCCGACCTGGGGCCCCCCGGGACAGGGTACAGGTGATGAAAAACTGTTTTTT. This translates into CASSPTWGPPGQGTGDEKLFF.

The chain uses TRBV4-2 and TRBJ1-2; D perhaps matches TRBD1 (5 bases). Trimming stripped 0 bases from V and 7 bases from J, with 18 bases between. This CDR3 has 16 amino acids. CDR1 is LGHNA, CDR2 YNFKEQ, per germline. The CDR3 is CASSQDLTGEVCGYTF. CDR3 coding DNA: TGTGCCAGCAGCCAAGATTTAACAGGCGAGGTCTGTGGCTACACCTTC.

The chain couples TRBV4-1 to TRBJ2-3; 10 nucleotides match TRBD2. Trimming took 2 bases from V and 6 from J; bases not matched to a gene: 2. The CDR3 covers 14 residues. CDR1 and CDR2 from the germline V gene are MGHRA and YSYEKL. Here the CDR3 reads CASSQPSGSDTQYF. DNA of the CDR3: TGCGCCAGCAGCCAACCTAGCGGGAGCGATACGCAGTATTTT.

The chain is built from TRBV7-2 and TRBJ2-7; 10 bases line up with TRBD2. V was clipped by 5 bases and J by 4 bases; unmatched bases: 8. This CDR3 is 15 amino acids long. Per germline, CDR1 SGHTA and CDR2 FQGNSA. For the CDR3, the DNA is TGTGCCAGCAGCACAAGCGGGAGGGAGATATACGAGCAGTACTTC. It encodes CASSTSGREIYEQYF. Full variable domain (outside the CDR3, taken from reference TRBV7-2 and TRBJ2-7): GAGVSQSPSNKVTEKGKDVELRCDPISGHTALYWYRQSLGQGLEFLIYFQGNSAPDKSGLPSDRFSAERTGGSVSTLTIQRTQQEDSAVYLCASSTSGREIYEQYFGPGTRLTVT.

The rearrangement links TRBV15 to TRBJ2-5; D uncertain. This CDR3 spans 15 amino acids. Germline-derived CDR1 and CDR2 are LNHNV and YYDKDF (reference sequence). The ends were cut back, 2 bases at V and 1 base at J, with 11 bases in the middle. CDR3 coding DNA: TGTGCCACCAGCAGAATTACAGATCCCCAAGAGACCCAGTACTTC. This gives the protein CATSRITDPQETQYF. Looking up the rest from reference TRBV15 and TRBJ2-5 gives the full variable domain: DAMVIQNPRYQVTQFGKPVTLSCSQTLNHNVMYWYQQKSSQAPKLLFHYYDKDFNNEADTPDNFQSRRPNTSFCFLDIRSPGLGDTAMYLCATSRITDPQETQYFGPGTRLLVL.

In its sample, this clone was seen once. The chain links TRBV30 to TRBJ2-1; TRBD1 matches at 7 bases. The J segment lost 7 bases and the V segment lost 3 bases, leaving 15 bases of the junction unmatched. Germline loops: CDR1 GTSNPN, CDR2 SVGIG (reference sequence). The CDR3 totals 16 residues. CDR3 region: CAWSGHTGDEGNEQFF. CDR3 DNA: TGTGCCTGGAGCGGACATACAGGGGACGAAGGGAATGAGCAGTTCTTC.

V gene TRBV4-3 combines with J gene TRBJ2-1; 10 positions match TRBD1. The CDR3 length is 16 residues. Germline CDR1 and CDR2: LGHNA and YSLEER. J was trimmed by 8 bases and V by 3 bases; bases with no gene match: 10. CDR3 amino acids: CASSHPPGQGWDEQFF. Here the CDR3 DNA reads TGCGCCAGCAGCCATCCGCCGGGACAGGGGTGGGATGAGCAGTTCTTC.

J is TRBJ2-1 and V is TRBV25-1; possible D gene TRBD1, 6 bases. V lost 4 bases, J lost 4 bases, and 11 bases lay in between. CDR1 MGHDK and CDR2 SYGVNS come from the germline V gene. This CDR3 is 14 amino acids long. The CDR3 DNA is TGTGCCAGCAGTGGGGGTACAGGGTACAATGAGCAGTTCTTC. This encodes CASSGGTGYNEQFF.

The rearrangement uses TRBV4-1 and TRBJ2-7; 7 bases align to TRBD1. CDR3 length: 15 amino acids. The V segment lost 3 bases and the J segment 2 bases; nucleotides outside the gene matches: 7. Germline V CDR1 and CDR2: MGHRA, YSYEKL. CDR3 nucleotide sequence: TGCGCCAGCAGCCAGGTCCTTGACAGGGCCTACGAGCAGTACTTC. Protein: CASSQVLDRAYEQYF.